Listed below are T cell receptor beta chains from one sample, sequenced in a study of blood T cell repertoires in COVID-19. Sequencing was performed with immunoSEQ multiplex PCR; in TCRdb, only in-frame clones are kept and a portion is missing. The sample consists of about 180,000 clones, about 82% of them appearing once. Material: PBMCs or T cells enriched from blood (not recorded which). These TCRs come from a woman younger than 45 who had recovered from COVID-19. Both conserved end residues are part of each CDR3. Each record gives: J gene, D gene, clone size, V gene, CDR3 DNA, CDR3 protein. D genes are given only for firm matches. The size of a clone is reported for some rows only, either as once, few or many, or as a class for expanded clones.

J: TRBJ2-1
D: TRBD2
size: -
V: TRBV3-1/TRBV3-2
DNA: TGTGCCAGCTCCCCATCTTCTAGCGGGAACAATGAGCAGTTCTTC
CDR3: CASSPSSSGNNEQFF

J: TRBJ2-1
D: -
size: -
V: TRBV19
DNA: TGTGCCAGTAGCCCAGGGGGGATAGAGTCCGATGAGCAGTTCTTC
CDR3: CASSPGGIESDEQFF

J: TRBJ2-7
D: -
size: once
V: TRBV2
DNA: TGTGCCAGCAGTTTACCGGGACTCGCATCCTACGAGCAGTACTTC
CDR3: CASSLPGLASYEQYF

J: TRBJ1-1
D: -
size: -
V: TRBV6-6
DNA: TGTGCCAGCAGTTACTTGGGCAGTAACACTGAAGCTTTCTTT
CDR3: CASSYLGSNTEAFF

J: TRBJ2-1
D: TRBD1
size: -
V: TRBV7-2
DNA: TGTGCCAGCAGCAGAGGCGGACAGGGGGCAGGGAATGAGCAGTTCTTC
CDR3: CASSRGGQGAGNEQFF

J: TRBJ1-3
D: -
size: few
V: TRBV19
DNA: TGTGCCAGTAACGACCCAGGAGGCTTCTCTGGAAACACCATATATTTT
CDR3: CASNDPGGFSGNTIYF

J: TRBJ2-7
D: -
size: -
V: TRBV4-1
DNA: TGCGCCAGCAGCCACACAGGGTCCCACGAGCAGTACTTC
CDR3: CASSHTGSHEQYF

J: TRBJ1-2
D: -
size: -
V: TRBV3-1/TRBV3-2
DNA: TGTGCCAGCAGCCAAGAGGGGCTGGACTATGGCTACACCTTC
CDR3: CASSQEGLDYGYTF

J: TRBJ1-4
D: TRBD1
size: -
V: TRBV7-9
DNA: TGTGCCAGCAGCTTACCGGACAGGGGAACTAATGAAAAACTGTTTTTT
CDR3: CASSLPDRGTNEKLFF

J: TRBJ2-5
D: TRBD1
size: -
V: TRBV2
DNA: TGTGCCAGCCGGGACAGGGATGAGACCCAGTACTTC
CDR3: CASRDRDETQYF

J: TRBJ2-7
D: TRBD1
size: -
V: TRBV28
DNA: TGTGCCAGCAGTACGACAGGGGGCTCCGAGCAGTACTTC
CDR3: CASSTTGGSEQYF

J: TRBJ2-2
D: -
size: -
V: TRBV9
DNA: TGTGCCAGCAGCGGAGACACCGGGGAGCTGTTTTTT
CDR3: CASSGDTGELFF

J: TRBJ2-2
D: -
size: -
V: TRBV7-2
DNA: TGTGCCAGCAGCTTCGGTGGCGGTCTTGGAGCCGGGGAGCTGTTTTTT
CDR3: CASSFGGGLGAGELFF

J: TRBJ2-1
D: TRBD1
size: few
V: TRBV19
DNA: TGTGCCAGTAGTAAAGGGGACAGTAATTACAATGAGCAGTTCTTC
CDR3: CASSKGDSNYNEQFF

J: TRBJ2-7
D: -
size: -
V: TRBV12-3/TRBV12-4
DNA: TGTGCCAGCAGTTTACAACAGAACTACGAGCAGTACTTC
CDR3: CASSLQQNYEQYF

J: TRBJ2-5
D: -
size: -
V: TRBV18
DNA: TGTGCCAGCTCACCACCCAGGGGATCTGTAGAGACCCAGTACTTC
CDR3: CASSPPRGSVETQYF

J: TRBJ1-6
D: -
size: -
V: TRBV15
DNA: TGTGCCACCAGCAGAGCGTCCTATTCACCCCTCCACTTT
CDR3: CATSRASYSPLHF

J: TRBJ1-2
D: TRBD1
size: -
V: TRBV7-2
DNA: TGTGCCAGCAGTCAGATTGGGACAGGACTTTTCTCCTCCTATGGCTACACCTTC
CDR3: CASSQIGTGLFSSYGYTF